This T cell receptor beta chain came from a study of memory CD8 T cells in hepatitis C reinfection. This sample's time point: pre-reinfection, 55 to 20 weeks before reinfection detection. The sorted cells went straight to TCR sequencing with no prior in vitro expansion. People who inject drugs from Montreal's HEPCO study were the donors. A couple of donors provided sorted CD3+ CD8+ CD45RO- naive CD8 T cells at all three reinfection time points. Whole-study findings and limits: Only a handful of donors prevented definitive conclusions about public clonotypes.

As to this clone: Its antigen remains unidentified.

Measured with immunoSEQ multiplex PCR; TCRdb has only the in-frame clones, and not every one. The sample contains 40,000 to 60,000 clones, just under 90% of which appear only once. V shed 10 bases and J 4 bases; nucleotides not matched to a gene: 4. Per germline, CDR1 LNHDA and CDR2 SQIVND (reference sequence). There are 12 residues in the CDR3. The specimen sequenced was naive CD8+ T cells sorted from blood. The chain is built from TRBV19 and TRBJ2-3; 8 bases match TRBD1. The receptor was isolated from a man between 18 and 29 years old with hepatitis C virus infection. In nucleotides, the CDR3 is TGTGCCACCTCGGACAGGGCAGATACGCAGTATTTT. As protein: CATSDRADTQYF.